The present TCR beta chain was sequenced within a study of post-analysis software for immune sequencing data. Study-wide results and caveats: TRBV5-6, TRBV5-1 and TRBV20-1 belonged to a set of about five TRBV segments that were more frequent in patients than controls.

Trimming removed 4 bases at V and 6 bases at J, with 10 bases between. The CDR3 covers 12 residues. As for this clonotype: What it recognizes is unknown.

TCR beta libraries were prepared from cDNA with unique molecular identifiers. Via MiXCR, TCRdb re-called the PCR reads, giving one row per CDR3 protein. The sample holds 650,000 to 900,000 distinct CDR3 sequences, approximately 44% seen once. The chain is built from TRBV12-3 or TRBV12-4 and TRBJ2-7, with D unresolved. The source material was blood. The TCR originated in a girl between 10 and 17 years old with multiple sclerosis. CDR3 region: CASSWAESEQYF. CDR3 nucleotides: TGTGCCAGCAGTTGGGCAGAGAGCGAGCAGTACTTC.